A selection of T cell receptor beta chains follows, all from one sample in a study of blood T cells in healthy people across ages. TCRdb analysed the 5' RACE reads with MiXCR anew, one entry per CDR3 protein. The sample records approximately 1.5 million distinct CDR3 sequences, roughly two fifths being singletons. The specimen was blood. These receptors came from a woman between 18 and 29 years old in good health. Each CDR3 is given with its conserved first and last residue. Fields, in order: V gene, J gene, D gene, CDR3 protein. D genes are given only for firm matches.

TRBV4-3	TRBJ2-3	.	CASSQESPSLGTDTQYF
TRBV7-9	TRBJ2-7	.	CASSLLEVSSYEQYF
TRBV6-2/TRBV6-3	TRBJ2-7	TRBD2	CASSRPAGASSEQYF
TRBV4-1	TRBJ2-7	.	CASSQEPAYEQYF
TRBV20-1	.	TRBD2	CSAQSMRTSNEQYF
TRBV29-1	TRBJ2-1	.	CSGGYNEQFF
TRBV7-3	TRBJ2-3	.	CASSTSRMLGMDTQYF
TRBV12-3/TRBV12-4	TRBJ2-7	.	CASSLEQSSYEQYF
TRBV11-2	TRBJ2-3	.	CASSYKGSLDTQYF
TRBV11-2	TRBJ2-5	TRBD2	CASRAVRGGYEQYF
TRBV4-3	TRBJ1-2	.	CASSPQGGLAGYGYTF